This T cell receptor beta chain comes out of a study of blood T cell repertoires in COVID-19. On the study more broadly: T cells, B-cell-depleted T cells, or PBMCs provided the cDNA or gDNA that served as material.

Germline V CDR1 and CDR2: MGHRA, YSYEKL. Trimming left V 1 base short and J 1 base short, with 23 bases between. The CDR3 length is 21 residues. Only in-frame clones appear in the TCRdb table, and some are missing; sequencing was by immunoSEQ multiplex PCR. The sample includes about 290,000 clones, about nine tenths of them seen just once. Donors were grouped by their self-reported clinical history. This TCR was recovered from a woman between 35 and 50 years old who had recovered from COVID-19. The source material was PBMCs or T cells enriched from blood (not recorded which). This chain uses TRBV4-1 with TRBJ2-6; TRBD2 is a possible D gene (5 bases). CDR3 coding DNA: TGCGCCAGCAGCCAAGGCCTCGGACGGGGAGCGCCACGATCTGGGGCCAACGTCCTGACTTTC. It encodes CASSQGLGRGAPRSGANVLTF.